The 26 T cell receptor beta chains below were found in one sample sequenced in a study of graft-versus-host responses after intestinal transplantation. The repertoire was sequenced with immunoSEQ multiplex PCR; TCRdb's copy has only in-frame clones and lacks some. This table has tens of thousands of clones, 85% to 95% appearing once. Their target antigens are unknown. The sequenced sample was unstimulated CD8+ T cells sorted from spleen or lymph node cells, obtained before transplant. Every receptor here comes from a human donor who was the organ donor for an intestinal transplant.

The chain joins TRBV6-4 to TRBJ2-2, with 11 bases fitting TRBD1. Trimming cost V 3 bases and J 6 bases; bases outside gene matches: 3. The CDR3 covers 15 residues. The germline CDR1 and CDR2 sequences are MRHNA and SNTAGT. The CDR3 protein is CASSEGTGGAGELFF. CDR3 DNA sequence: TGTGCCAGCAGTGAGGGGACAGGGGGAGCCGGGGAGCTGTTTTTT.

This chain links TRBV19 with TRBJ1-5; the D gene is possibly TRBD1 (5 bases). The ends were cut back, 6 bases at V and 6 bases at J, with 12 bases in the middle. Germline CDR1 and CDR2: LNHDA and SQIVND (reference sequence). This CDR3 has 13 residues. The CDR3 DNA reads TGTGCCAGTAGATCAGGGTTTGGTCAGCCCCAGCATTTT. Translated, it gives CASRSGFGQPQHF.

This rearrangement joins TRBV13 to TRBJ2-5; a weak D match, TRBD2 (7 bases). Looked up from germline, CDR1 is PRHDT and CDR2 is FYEKMQ (reference sequence). V lost 2 bases, J lost 5 bases, and 18 bases lay in between. The CDR3 is 16 amino acids. The DNA for the CDR3 is TGTGCCAGCAGCTTAAATAGGGGGGGCCCTGTGGAGACCCAGTACTTC. Protein: CASSLNRGGPVETQYF.

V gene TRBV5-6 combines with J gene TRBJ2-4; D not certain. Deletions cut 4 bases from V and 1 base from J, with 24 bases between. Germline lookup yields CDR1 SGHDT and CDR2 YYEEEE. The CDR3 extends over 19 amino acids. This chain's CDR3 is CASSPPGHSKGPAKNIQYF. In nucleotides, the CDR3 is TGTGCCAGCAGCCCTCCCGGCCACTCAAAAGGACCCGCCAAAAACATTCAGTACTTC.

This clone occurred once. This chain links TRBV7-9 with TRBJ1-5, with D possibly TRBD1 on 5 matching bases. This CDR3 has 14 amino acids. V was clipped by 5 bases and J by 1 base, with 9 bases between them. From germline, CDR1 is SEHNR and CDR2 FQNEAQ (reference sequence). In DNA form, the CDR3 reads TGTGCCAGCAGCGCGACAGCCAGCAATCAGCCCCAGCATTTT. It yields the protein CASSATASNQPQHF. The variable domain in full, with the rest retrieved from reference TRBV7-9 and TRBJ1-5, is DTGVSQNPRHKITKRGQNVTFRCDPISEHNRLYWYRQTLGQGPEFLTYFQNEAQLEKSRLLSDRFSAERPKGSFSTLEIQRTEQGDSAMYLCASSATASNQPQHFGDGTRLSIL.

The genes are TRBV12-5 and TRBJ2-5, with 7 bases lining up with TRBD2. The J call could be wrong; TRBJ2-7 is a better fit for the DNA end. The germline gives CDR1 LGHNT, CDR2 FRNRAP. CDR3 length equals 17 residues. The CDR3 DNA reads as TGTGCTAGTGGGTCAACTGAAGGACTAGAAAACTACTACGAGCAGTACTTC. Protein: CASGSTEGLENYYEQYF.

The chain recombines TRBV4-3 with TRBJ2-7; D not certain. Trimming took off 0 bases at V and 6 bases at J, with 9 bases between the two ends. Germline CDR1 LGHNA, CDR2 YSLEER. This CDR3 region has 13 residues. CDR3 loop: CASSQDWFSEQYF. CDR3 DNA: TGCGCCAGCAGCCAAGATTGGTTCTCCGAGCAGTACTTC.

J is TRBJ2-1 and V is TRBV29-1; D might be TRBD1 or TRBD2, each matching 5 bases. CDR1 and CDR2 from the germline V gene are SQVTM and ANQGSEA. V lost 8 bases to trimming and J lost 2 bases, with 16 bases between them. This CDR3 has 14 residues. The DNA of the CDR3 is TGCAGCTCCCTGGGGGTAGCGACCTACAATGAGCAGTTCTTC. It yields the protein CSSLGVATYNEQFF.

This clone occurred once. The chain joins TRBV7-9 to TRBJ1-1, with D possibly matching TRBD1 (5 bases). Germline values: CDR1 SEHNR, CDR2 FQNEAQ (reference sequence). V lost 5 bases and J 5 bases, leaving 15 bases between the germline ends. The CDR3 is made up of 14 amino acids. The chain's CDR3 is CASSAERGGTEAFF. The CDR3 DNA follows: TGTGCCAGCAGCGCAGAAAGGGGAGGAACTGAAGCTTTCTTT.

The chain employs TRBV6-4 and TRBJ2-3, with D unresolved. The CDR3 runs 10 residues. The V gene's germline CDR1 is MRHNA and CDR2 SNTAGT. V shed 9 bases and J shed 4 bases, with 5 bases lying between them. CDR3 loop: CASVADTQYF. The CDR3 bases are TGTGCCAGTGTCGCAGATACGCAGTATTTT.

V is TRBV5-6 and J is TRBJ2-7; D is ambiguous. V lost 1 base to trimming and J lost 6 bases, with 5 bases between them. Germline V gene data show CDR1 as SGHDT and CDR2 as YYEEEE. The CDR3 runs 11 residues. CDR3 DNA sequence: TGTGCCAGCAGCTTGTACGGCGAGCAGTACTTC. Amino acids: CASSLYGEQYF.

V usage is TRBV7-3 and J usage is TRBJ2-6, with 11 bases matching TRBD1. CDR1 and CDR2 from the germline V gene are SGHTA and FQGTGA. The CDR3 runs to 15 residues. V shed 9 bases, J shed 2 bases, and the junction held 3 bases outside the gene matches. In DNA form, the CDR3 reads TGTGCCAGAAGGACAGGGGGCGCTGGGGCCAACGTCCTGACTTTC. This translates into CARRTGGAGANVLTF.

This clone was recorded only once. This CDR3 fails to terminate in the conserved phenylalanine or tryptophan, so it likely reflects a read error. This chain connects TRBV6-6 to TRBJ1-2; D remains ambiguous. Germline values: CDR1 MNHNY, CDR2 SVGAGI (reference sequence). Trimming left V 7 bases short and J 4 bases short, with 10 bases between. The CDR3 runs to 12 residues. The CDR3 reads CASTLGPYGYTL. CDR3 nucleotides: TGTGCCAGCACCCTGGGCCCCTATGGCTACACCCTC.

The rearrangement links TRBV4-1 to TRBJ1-4; a weak D match, TRBD1 (5 bases). CDR1 is MGHRA and CDR2 is YSYEKL in the germline V gene. This CDR3 is built from 12 residues. The V end lost 4 bases, the J end lost 8 bases, and 8 bases lay between the germline ends. The CDR3 spells CASSLTGEKLFF. CDR3 DNA: TGCGCCAGCAGCCTAACAGGAGAAAAACTGTTTTTT.

The rearrangement joins TRBV19 to TRBJ1-2; 11 bases align to TRBD1. V lost 5 bases and J lost 2; bases outside the gene matches: 10. This CDR3 is 17 amino acids long. Germline V gene data show CDR1 as LNHDA and CDR2 as SQIVND (reference sequence). The CDR3 nucleotides read TGTGCCAGTAGTCCCGGGACAGGGGGTCCGCTAAACTATGGCTACACCTTC. Translation: CASSPGTGGPLNYGYTF.

This clone was picked up one time. V and J are TRBV4-1 and TRBJ2-5, with D hard to call. CDR1 is MGHRA, CDR2 YSYEKL, per germline. The CDR3 extends over 16 amino acids. Trimming left V 0 bases short and J 1 base short, with 12 bases between. CDR3: CASSQDSPDIQETQYF. The CDR3 DNA is TGCGCCAGCAGCCAAGATTCCCCCGATATCCAAGAGACCCAGTACTTC.

V and J are TRBV19 and TRBJ2-1, with D maybe TRBD2 (5 bases). CDR1 and CDR2 from the germline V gene are LNHDA and SQIVND (reference sequence). This CDR3 has 17 residues. The germline V and J ends were trimmed by 1 base and 4 bases, with 17 bases remaining between them. The CDR3 spells CASSIGASLLPYNEQFF. The DNA of the CDR3 is TGTGCCAGTAGTATAGGGGCTAGCCTGCTACCTTACAATGAGCAGTTCTTC. Variable domain in full (rest from reference TRBV19 and TRBJ2-1): DGGITQSPKYLFRKEGQNVTLSCEQNLNHDAMYWYRQDPGQGLRLIYYSQIVNDFQKGDIAEGYSVSREKKESFPLTVTSAQKNPTAFYLCASSIGASLLPYNEQFFGPGTRLTVL.

The chain couples TRBV6-5 to TRBJ2-7; 9 bases are shared with TRBD2. The CDR3 is made up of 14 amino acids. The V gene's germline CDR1 is MNHEY and CDR2 SVGAGI. Losses at the gene ends were 5 bases for V and 2 bases for J; bases not matched to a gene: 4. The CDR3, as DNA: TGTGCCAGCAGTGAAGAGCGGGGGGCCTACGAGCAGTACTTC. Encoded protein: CASSEERGAYEQYF.

CDR3 residues: CASSQVGLRDRVDIQYF. In nucleotides, the CDR3 is TGTGCCAGCAGCCAAGTCGGACTCCGGGACAGGGTCGACATTCAGTACTTC. The J gene is TRBJ2-4, the V gene TRBV4-2; 9 positions agree with TRBD1. The CDR3 extends over 17 amino acids. CDR1 LGHNA and CDR2 YNFKEQ come from the germline V gene. V lost 1 base and J lost 8; bases outside the gene matches: 12.

This chain uses TRBV4-1 with TRBJ2-3; D may be TRBD2 (5 bases). The germline V and J ends were trimmed by 1 base and 0 bases, with 14 bases remaining between them. Germline-derived CDR1 and CDR2 are MGHRA and YSYEKL. This CDR3 is 17 amino acids long. The CDR3 is CASSQVELSGSTDTQYF. CDR3 sequence (DNA): TGCGCCAGCAGCCAAGTTGAACTAAGCGGTAGCACAGATACGCAGTATTTT.

This chain uses TRBV6-5 with TRBJ2-7; D ambiguous. V lost 0 bases and J 0 bases, leaving 3 bases between the germline ends. Germline V lookup: CDR1 MNHEY, CDR2 SVGAGI. This CDR3 region has 13 residues. CDR3 in amino acids: CASSYSSSYEQYF. CDR3 nucleotides: TGTGCCAGCAGTTACTCTTCCTCCTACGAGCAGTACTTC.

The chain is built from TRBV4-3 and TRBJ2-1; TRBD2 aligns across 8 bases. The germline gives CDR1 LGHNA, CDR2 YSLEER. V gave up 0 bases and J gave up 4 bases; unmatched junction bases: 20. This CDR3 contains 21 residues. The CDR3 DNA is TGCGCCAGCAGCCAAGATAGTGGGAGCGGGGGACCCCCCACTATTTACAATGAGCAGTTCTTC. This codes for CASSQDSGSGGPPTIYNEQFF.

The chain combines TRBV9 with TRBJ1-5; tentative D call: TRBD1 (5 bases). Germline values: CDR1 SGDLS, CDR2 YYNGEE. CDR3 length: 13 residues. V dropped 5 bases and J dropped 5 bases, with 11 bases sitting between them. The DNA for the CDR3 is TGTGCCAGCAGTCGGGGGACCCATCAGCCCCAGCATTTT. Amino acids: CASSRGTHQPQHF.

V usage is TRBV29-1 and J usage is TRBJ1-2, with a weak D call TRBD1 (5 bases). The germline V gene has CDR1 SQVTM and CDR2 ANQGSEA. This CDR3 comprises 12 residues. The V and J ends lost 7 bases and 3 bases respectively, with 12 bases between them. Written as DNA, the CDR3 is TGCAGCGCGGGGGTGGAGGACTATGGCTACACCTTC. Protein: CSAGVEDYGYTF.

V and J are TRBV11-2 and TRBJ2-7; D tentatively fits TRBD1 or TRBD2 (5 bases each). The V end was cut by 5 bases, the J end by 2 bases, with 19 bases between. The CDR3 contains 16 residues. Germline V gene lookup returns CDR1 SGHAT and CDR2 FQNNGV. In DNA form, the CDR3 reads TGTGCCAGCAGCCCCCAGGTAGAGGGGTTAACCTACGAGCAGTACTTC. This translates into CASSPQVEGLTYEQYF.

This clone showed up just once. Within the sample, other DNA sequences also encode this same CDR3. The rearrangement uses TRBV7-6 and TRBJ2-7; D gene unclear. The V and J ends lost 2 bases and 0 bases respectively, with 5 bases between them. The germline V gene encodes CDR1 SGHVS and CDR2 FNYEAQ. This CDR3 has 13 residues. CDR3 bases: TGTGCCAGCAGCTTACCAGGCTCCTACGAGCAGTACTTC. Its translation: CASSLPGSYEQYF.